A selection of T cell receptor beta chains follows, all from one sample in a study of blood T cell repertoires in COVID-19. Assay: immunoSEQ multiplex PCR; the TCRdb copy retains only in-frame clones and omits some. The sample has some 80,000 clones, around 84% seen once. Sequenced material: peripheral blood. The receptors derive from a woman of 80 years or more in a cohort sampled during active or convalescent COVID-19. Each CDR3 is given with its conserved first and last residue. D genes are given only for firm matches. Where a row states a size, it is once, few, many or the class of an expanded clone; other rows omit it.

j_call,clone_size,d_call,v_call,cdr3_aa,cdr3_nt
TRBJ2-3,-,TRBD2,TRBV7-8,CASSRGLAGSTDTQYF,TGTGCCAGCAGCCGGGGACTAGCGGGAAGCACAGATACGCAGTATTTT
TRBJ2-7,-,-,TRBV18,CASSPNPGDDEQYF,TGTGCCAGCTCACCTAACCCAGGGGACGACGAGCAGTACTTC
TRBJ1-1,-,-,TRBV7-8,CASSLAQRQAQNTEAFF,TGTGCCAGCAGCTTAGCACAACGACAGGCCCAGAACACTGAAGCTTTCTTT
TRBJ1-4,-,-,TRBV19,CASSPTVSNEKLFF,TGTGCCAGTAGCCCGACAGTATCTAATGAAAAACTGTTTTTT
TRBJ2-5,-,-,TRBV5-1,CASSLESVRRLETQYF,TGCGCCAGCAGCTTGGAGTCAGTTCGGAGGCTCGAGACCCAGTACTTC
TRBJ1-1,-,TRBD1,TRBV3-1/TRBV3-2,CASSRARDRGTEAFF,TGTGCCAGCAGCCGAGCTCGGGACAGGGGCACTGAAGCTTTCTTT
TRBJ1-2,-,-,TRBV6-5,CASSYSWDRGGGYTF,TGTGCCAGCAGTTACTCTTGGGACCGCGGGGGCGGCTACACCTTC
TRBJ2-3,once,-,TRBV5-4,CASSLDGSPDTQYF,TGTGCCAGCAGCTTGGACGGGAGCCCAGATACGCAGTATTTT
TRBJ1-3,-,TRBD1,TRBV3-1/TRBV3-2,CASSHMTGVGNTIYF,TGTGCCAGCAGCCACATGACAGGGGTAGGAAACACCATATATTTT
TRBJ2-5,-,-,TRBV6-5,CAGAGETQYF,TGTGCGGGGGCAGGCGAGACCCAGTACTTC
TRBJ2-7,-,TRBD2,TRBV7-3,CASSLGLAGTYEQYF,TGTGCCAGCAGCTTAGGGTTAGCGGGAACCTACGAGCAGTACTTC
TRBJ2-2,-,-,TRBV19,CASSAEGRGTGELFF,TGTGCCAGTAGTGCCGAAGGACGGGGCACCGGGGAGCTGTTTTTT
TRBJ1-2,few,TRBD1,TRBV10-3,CAISERTGNYGYTF,TGTGCCATCAGTGAGCGGACAGGAAACTATGGCTACACCTTC
TRBJ1-4,-,TRBD1,TRBV7-2,CASSLKGTGILEKLFF,TGTGCCAGCAGCTTAAAAGGGACAGGGATTTTGGAAAAACTGTTTTTT
TRBJ2-3,-,TRBD1,TRBV5-1,CASSTGAADTQYF,TGCGCCAGCAGCACAGGGGCGGCAGATACGCAGTATTTT
TRBJ2-1,-,TRBD2,TRBV3-1/TRBV3-2,CASSAGTSGNNEQFF,TGTGCCAGCAGCGCCGGGACTAGCGGCAACAATGAGCAGTTCTTC
TRBJ1-3,once,TRBD1,TRBV5-4,CASSTGQGDSGNTIYF,TGTGCCAGCAGCACGGGACAGGGAGACTCTGGAAACACCATATATTTT
TRBJ1-5,-,-,TRBV7-2,CASSLSGLQPQHF,TGTGCCAGCAGCTTATCAGGGTTACAGCCCCAGCATTTT
TRBJ1-2,-,-,TRBV5-6,CASSLPGNYGYTF,TGTGCCAGCAGCTTGCCGGGGAACTATGGCTACACCTTC
TRBJ1-4,-,-,TRBV6-5,CASSYGGPPNEKLFF,TGTGCCAGCAGTTACGGCGGGCCACCTAATGAAAAACTGTTTTTT
TRBJ1-2,-,-,TRBV7-9,CASSSAGAGVYGYTF,TGTGCCAGCAGCTCGGCGGGGGCAGGAGTCTATGGCTACACCTTC
TRBJ1-2,-,-,TRBV30,CAWTVLNYGYTF,TGTGCCTGGACGGTCCTTAACTATGGCTACACCTTC
TRBJ1-5,few,TRBD1,TRBV7-8,CASSLGQGESNQPQHF,TGTGCCAGCAGCTTGGGACAGGGAGAGAGCAATCAGCCCCAGCATTTT
TRBJ2-1,-,-,TRBV4-2,CASSSRPSNEQFF,TGTGCCAGCAGCTCGCGTCCCTCAAATGAGCAGTTCTTC
TRBJ1-4,-,-,TRBV14,CASSPKQGATNEKLFF,TGTGCCAGCAGCCCTAAACAGGGCGCAACTAATGAAAAACTGTTTTTT
TRBJ2-1,-,TRBD2,TRBV28,CASSGTSGMSSYNEQFF,TGTGCCAGCAGCGGGACTAGCGGGATGAGCTCCTACAATGAGCAGTTCTTC
TRBJ1-2,-,-,TRBV28,CASSLAVGVNYGYTF,TGTGCCAGCAGTTTAGCTGTGGGAGTTAACTATGGCTACACCTTC
TRBJ2-7,-,-,TRBV6-5,CASRDSESYEQYF,TGTGCCAGCAGGGACAGCGAATCCTACGAGCAGTACTTC
TRBJ2-1,-,TRBD2,TRBV7-7,CASSPGLAGDEQFF,TGTGCTAGCAGCCCGGGACTAGCGGGAGATGAGCAGTTCTTC
TRBJ2-3,-,-,TRBV4-1,CASSQDNGKADTQYF,TGCGCCAGCAGCCAAGATAACGGGAAGGCAGATACGCAGTATTTT
TRBJ1-2,-,-,TRBV5-1,CASRPDPGNYGYTF,TGCGCCAGCCGTCCGGACCCGGGGAACTATGGCTACACCTTC
TRBJ1-4,-,TRBD1,TRBV30,CASTLRDSGEKLFF,TGTGCCTCCACGCTCCGGGACAGTGGTGAAAAACTGTTTTTT
TRBJ1-1,-,-,TRBV3-1/TRBV3-2,CASSHQGGLNTEAFF,TGTGCCAGCAGCCACCAAGGGGGACTGAACACTGAAGCTTTCTTT
TRBJ2-1,-,-,TRBV9,CASSVAPGTAPEQFF,TGTGCCAGCAGCGTAGCTCCCGGGACTGCCCCTGAGCAGTTCTTC
TRBJ1-2,-,-,TRBV19,CASRTTYGYTF,TGTGCCAGTAGGACAACCTATGGCTACACCTTC
TRBJ1-2,few,-,TRBV2,CASMGAVFYGYTF,TGTGCCAGCATGGGGGCAGTATTCTATGGCTACACCTTC
TRBJ2-2,once,-,TRBV28,CASSAGKGPNGELFF,TGTGCCAGCAGTGCCGGGAAGGGCCCGAACGGGGAGCTGTTTTTT
TRBJ2-1,-,-,TRBV18,CASSIGSVPYNEQFF,TGTGCCAGCTCAATCGGGAGTGTCCCCTACAATGAGCAGTTCTTC
TRBJ1-3,-,-,TRBV5-1,CASSPASSGNTIYF,TGCGCCAGCAGTCCAGCTAGCTCTGGAAACACCATATATTTT
TRBJ2-1,-,TRBD2,TRBV7-2,CARLREGDEQFF,TGTGCCCGGTTGCGGGAGGGCGATGAGCAGTTCTTC
TRBJ2-1,-,TRBD2,TRBV19,CASMDIAGGHHNEQFF,TGTGCCAGTATGGATATAGCGGGAGGACATCACAATGAGCAGTTCTTC
TRBJ1-1,-,-,TRBV21-1,CASSKRRGNTEAFF,TGTGCCAGCAGCAAAAGGAGGGGGAACACTGAAGCTTTCTTT
TRBJ2-3,-,-,TRBV5-1,CASSPEGADTQYF,TGCGCCAGCAGCCCCGAAGGGGCCGATACGCAGTATTTT
TRBJ2-5,-,TRBD2,TRBV19,CASSGLAGGETQYF,TGTGCCAGTAGTGGACTAGCGGGGGGGGAGACCCAGTACTTC
TRBJ2-5,-,TRBD1,TRBV5-1,CASSLAGQAQETQYF,TGCGCCAGCAGCTTGGCGGGACAGGCCCAAGAGACCCAGTACTTC
TRBJ1-6,-,-,TRBV5-4,CASRGTGGNSPLHF,TGTGCCAGCAGAGGGACGGGGGGCAATTCACCCCTCCACTTT
TRBJ2-7,-,-,TRBV3-1/TRBV3-2,CASSRAGQHYEQYF,TGTGCCAGCAGCCGAGCCGGACAGCACTACGAGCAGTACTTC